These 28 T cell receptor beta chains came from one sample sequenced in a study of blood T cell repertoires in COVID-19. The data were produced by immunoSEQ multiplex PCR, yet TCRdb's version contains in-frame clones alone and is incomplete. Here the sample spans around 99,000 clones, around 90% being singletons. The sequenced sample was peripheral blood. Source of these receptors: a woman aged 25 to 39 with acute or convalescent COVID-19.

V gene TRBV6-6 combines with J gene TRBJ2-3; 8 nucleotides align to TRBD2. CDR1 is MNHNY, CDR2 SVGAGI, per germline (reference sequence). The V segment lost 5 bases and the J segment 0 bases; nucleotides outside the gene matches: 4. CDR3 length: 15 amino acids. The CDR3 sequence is CASSPPGGSTDTQYF. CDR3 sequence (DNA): TGTGCCAGCAGTCCACCGGGAGGGAGCACAGATACGCAGTATTTT.

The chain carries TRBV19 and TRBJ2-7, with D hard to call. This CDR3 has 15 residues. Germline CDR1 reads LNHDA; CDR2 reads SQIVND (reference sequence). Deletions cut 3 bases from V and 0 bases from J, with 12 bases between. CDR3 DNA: TGTGCCAGTAGTATGTCCAGGCTGGGCTCCTACGAGCAGTACTTC. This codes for CASSMSRLGSYEQYF.

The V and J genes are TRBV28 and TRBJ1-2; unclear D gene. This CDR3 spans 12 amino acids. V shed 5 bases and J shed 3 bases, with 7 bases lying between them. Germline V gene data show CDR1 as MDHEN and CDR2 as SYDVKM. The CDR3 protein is CASSPGDYGYTF. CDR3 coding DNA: TGTGCCAGCAGTCCCGGGGACTATGGCTACACCTTC.

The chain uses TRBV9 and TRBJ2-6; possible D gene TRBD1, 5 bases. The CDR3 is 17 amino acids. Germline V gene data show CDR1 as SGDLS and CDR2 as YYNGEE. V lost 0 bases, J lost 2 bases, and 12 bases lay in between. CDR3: CASSVVVSGTGANVLTF. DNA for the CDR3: TGTGCCAGCAGCGTAGTAGTCTCAGGGACTGGGGCCAACGTCCTGACTTTC.

The CDR3 region is CASSSPHRGANEKLFF. DNA for the CDR3: TGTGCCAGCAGTTCACCTCACAGGGGGGCCAATGAAAAACTGTTTTTT. This chain joins TRBV28 and TRBJ1-4; 8 bases are shared with TRBD1. The germline V gene has CDR1 MDHEN and CDR2 SYDVKM. V shed 4 bases and J 5 bases; nucleotides not matched to a gene: 9. The CDR3 sequence is 16 residues long.

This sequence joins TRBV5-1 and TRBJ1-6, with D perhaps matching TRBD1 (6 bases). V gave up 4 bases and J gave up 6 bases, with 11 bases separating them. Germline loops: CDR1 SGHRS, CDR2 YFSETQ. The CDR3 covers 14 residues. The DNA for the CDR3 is TGCGCCAGCAGCCCAGGGGACCTTAATTCACCCCTCCACTTT. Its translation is CASSPGDLNSPLHF.

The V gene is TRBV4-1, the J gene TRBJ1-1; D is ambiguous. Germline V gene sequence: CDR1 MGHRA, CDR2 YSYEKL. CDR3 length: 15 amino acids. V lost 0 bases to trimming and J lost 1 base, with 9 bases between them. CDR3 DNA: TGCGCCAGCAGCCAAGATCCACGGGGGAACACTGAAGCTTTCTTT. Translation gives CASSQDPRGNTEAFF.

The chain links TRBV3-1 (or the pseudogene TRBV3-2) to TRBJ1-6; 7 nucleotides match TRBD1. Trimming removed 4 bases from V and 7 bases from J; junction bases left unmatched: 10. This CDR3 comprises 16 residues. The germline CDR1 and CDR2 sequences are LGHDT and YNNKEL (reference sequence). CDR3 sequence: CASSPEGARGNSPLHF. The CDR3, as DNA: TGTGCCAGCAGCCCAGAGGGGGCGCGTGGGAATTCACCCCTCCACTTT.

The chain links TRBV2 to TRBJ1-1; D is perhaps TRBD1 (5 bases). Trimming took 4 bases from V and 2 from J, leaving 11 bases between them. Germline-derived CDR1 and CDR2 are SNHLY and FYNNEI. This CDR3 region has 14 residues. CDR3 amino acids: CASSVGQGNTEAFF. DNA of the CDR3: TGTGCCAGCAGTGTTGGTCAGGGAAACACTGAAGCTTTCTTT.

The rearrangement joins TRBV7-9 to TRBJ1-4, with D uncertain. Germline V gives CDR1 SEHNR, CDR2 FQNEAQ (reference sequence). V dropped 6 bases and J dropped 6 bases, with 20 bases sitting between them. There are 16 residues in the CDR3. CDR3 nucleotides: TGTGCCAGCAGTTCCGCCGCTAAGGACTCGTATGAAAAACTGTTTTTT. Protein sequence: CASSSAAKDSYEKLFF.

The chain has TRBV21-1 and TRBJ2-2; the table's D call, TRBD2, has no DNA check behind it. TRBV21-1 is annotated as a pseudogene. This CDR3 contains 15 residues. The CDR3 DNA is TGTGCCAGCAGCAAAGCGCCTATTAACACCGGGGAGCTGTTTTTT. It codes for CASSKAPINTGELFF.

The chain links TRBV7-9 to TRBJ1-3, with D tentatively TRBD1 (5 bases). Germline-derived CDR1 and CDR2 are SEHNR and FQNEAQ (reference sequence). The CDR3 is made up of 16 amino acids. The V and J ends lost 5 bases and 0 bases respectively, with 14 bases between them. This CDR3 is CASSPPGLSSGNTIYF. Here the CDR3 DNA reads TGTGCCAGCAGCCCTCCGGGACTTAGCTCTGGAAACACCATATATTTT.

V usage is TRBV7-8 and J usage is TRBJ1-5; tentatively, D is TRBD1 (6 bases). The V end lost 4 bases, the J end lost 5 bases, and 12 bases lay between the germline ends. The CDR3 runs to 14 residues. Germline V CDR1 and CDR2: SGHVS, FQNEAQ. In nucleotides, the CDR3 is TGTGCCAGCAGCTCAGGACAGAGAGATCAGCCCCAGCATTTT. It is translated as CASSSGQRDQPQHF.

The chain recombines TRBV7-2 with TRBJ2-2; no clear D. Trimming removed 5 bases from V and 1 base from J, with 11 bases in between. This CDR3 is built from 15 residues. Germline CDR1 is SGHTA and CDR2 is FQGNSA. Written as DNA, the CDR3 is TGTGCCAGCAGCCTTAGCCAAGGGAACACCGGGGAGCTGTTTTTT. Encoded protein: CASSLSQGNTGELFF.

The CDR3 coding sequence is TGTGCCAGTCTCTCAGGACTTGAAGCTTTCTTT. Protein: CASLSGLEAFF. The J gene is TRBJ1-1, the V gene TRBV12-3 or TRBV12-4; D uncertain. V lost 9 bases and J 7 bases, leaving 12 bases between the germline ends. The CDR3 is 11 residues long.

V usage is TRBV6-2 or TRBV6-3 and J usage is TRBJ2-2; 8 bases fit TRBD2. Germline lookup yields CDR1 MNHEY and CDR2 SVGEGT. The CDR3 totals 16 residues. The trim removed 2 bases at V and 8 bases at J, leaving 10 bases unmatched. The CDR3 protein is CASSYDGSGALGELFF. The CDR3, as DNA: TGTGCCAGCAGTTACGACGGTAGCGGGGCCCTGGGGGAGCTGTTTTTT.

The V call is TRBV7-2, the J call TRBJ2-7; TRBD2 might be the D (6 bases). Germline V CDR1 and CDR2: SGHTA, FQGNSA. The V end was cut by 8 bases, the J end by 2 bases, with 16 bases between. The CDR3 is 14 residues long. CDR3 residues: CASHVGGGPYEQYF. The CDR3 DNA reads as TGTGCCAGCCATGTTGGGGGAGGACCCTACGAGCAGTACTTC.

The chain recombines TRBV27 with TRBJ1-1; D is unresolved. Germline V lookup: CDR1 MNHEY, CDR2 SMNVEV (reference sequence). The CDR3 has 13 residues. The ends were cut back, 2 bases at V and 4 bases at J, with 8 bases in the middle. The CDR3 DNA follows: TGTGCCAGCAGTTTAACTGAACTCACTGAAGCTTTCTTT. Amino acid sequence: CASSLTELTEAFF.

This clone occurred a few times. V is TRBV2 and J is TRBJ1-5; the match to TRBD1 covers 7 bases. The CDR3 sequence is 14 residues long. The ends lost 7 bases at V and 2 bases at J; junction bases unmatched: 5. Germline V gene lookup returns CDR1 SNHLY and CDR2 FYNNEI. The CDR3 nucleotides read TGTGCCAGCACCCCCCAGGGGGGCAATCAGCCCCAGCATTTT. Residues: CASTPQGGNQPQHF.

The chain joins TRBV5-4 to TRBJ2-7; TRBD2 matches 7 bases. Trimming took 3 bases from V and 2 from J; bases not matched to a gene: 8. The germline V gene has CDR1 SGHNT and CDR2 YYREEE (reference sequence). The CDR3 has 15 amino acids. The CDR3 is CASSSPGGYTYEQYF. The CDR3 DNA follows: TGTGCCAGCAGCTCCCCGGGGGGTTACACCTACGAGCAGTACTTC.

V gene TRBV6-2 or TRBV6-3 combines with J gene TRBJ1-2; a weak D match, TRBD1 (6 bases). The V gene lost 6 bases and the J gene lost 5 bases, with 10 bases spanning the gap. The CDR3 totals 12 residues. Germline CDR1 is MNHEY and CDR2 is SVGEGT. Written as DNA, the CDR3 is TGTGCCAGCAGCCATGGACAGTATGGCTACACCTTC. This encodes CASSHGQYGYTF.

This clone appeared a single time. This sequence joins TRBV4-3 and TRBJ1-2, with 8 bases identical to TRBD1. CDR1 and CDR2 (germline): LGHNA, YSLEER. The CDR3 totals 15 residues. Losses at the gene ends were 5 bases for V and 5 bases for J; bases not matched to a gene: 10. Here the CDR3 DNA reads TGCGCCAGCAGCGAAAGCACAGGGGGGGGTTATGGCTACACCTTC. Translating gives CASSESTGGGYGYTF.

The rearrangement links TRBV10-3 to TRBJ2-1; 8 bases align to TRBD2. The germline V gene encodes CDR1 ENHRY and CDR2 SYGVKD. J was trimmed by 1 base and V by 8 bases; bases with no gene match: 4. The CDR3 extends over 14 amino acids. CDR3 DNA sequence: TGTGCCATCCGAGCGGGGGATTCCTACAATGAGCAGTTCTTC. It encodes CAIRAGDSYNEQFF.

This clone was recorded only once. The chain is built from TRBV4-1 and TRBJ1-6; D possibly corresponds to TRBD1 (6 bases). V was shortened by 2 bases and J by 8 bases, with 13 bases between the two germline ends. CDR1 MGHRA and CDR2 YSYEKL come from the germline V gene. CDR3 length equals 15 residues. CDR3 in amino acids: CASSQTGTRYSPLHF. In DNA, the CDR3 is TGCGCCAGCAGCCAAACCGGGACAAGATATTCACCCCTCCACTTT.

This CDR3 is CASGLAGITYNEQFF. DNA of the CDR3: TGTGCTAGTGGTTTGGCGGGGATCACCTACAATGAGCAGTTCTTC. The V and J genes are TRBV12-5 and TRBJ2-1; the D gene is possibly TRBD2 (5 bases). Germline V gene sequence: CDR1 LGHNT, CDR2 FRNRAP. Trimming pared 1 base from V and 2 bases from J, leaving 9 bases between. The CDR3 contains 15 residues.

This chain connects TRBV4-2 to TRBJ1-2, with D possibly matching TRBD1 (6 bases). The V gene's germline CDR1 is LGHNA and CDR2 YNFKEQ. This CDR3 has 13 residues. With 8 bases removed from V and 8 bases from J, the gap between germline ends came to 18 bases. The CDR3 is CASRLYRDEGYTF. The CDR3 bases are TGTGCCAGCCGGTTATACAGGGATGAAGGCTACACCTTC.

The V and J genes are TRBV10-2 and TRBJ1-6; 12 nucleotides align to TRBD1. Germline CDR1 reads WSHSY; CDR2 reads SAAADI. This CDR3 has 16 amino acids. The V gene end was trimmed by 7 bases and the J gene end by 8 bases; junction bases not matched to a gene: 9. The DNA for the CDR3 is TGCGCCAGCAATCCGGGACAGGGGGCAGGAGATTCACCCCTCCACTTT. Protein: CASNPGQGAGDSPLHF.

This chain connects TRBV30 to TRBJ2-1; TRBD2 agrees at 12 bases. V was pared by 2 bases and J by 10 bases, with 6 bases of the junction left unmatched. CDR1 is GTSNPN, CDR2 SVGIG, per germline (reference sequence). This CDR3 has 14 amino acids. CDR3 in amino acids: CAWSPGLAGSEQFF. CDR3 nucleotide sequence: TGTGCCTGGAGTCCGGGACTAGCGGGTTCCGAGCAGTTCTTC.